The rows below give T cell receptor beta chains drawn from one sample of a study of blood T cell repertoires in COVID-19. Sequencing used immunoSEQ multiplex PCR; TCRdb keeps in-frame clones, though not all of them. The profile shows 180,000 or so clones, approximately 86% of them singletons. The sequencing sample was made of peripheral blood. The receptor source for this set is a man younger than 30 with acute or convalescent COVID-19. Each CDR3 is given with its conserved first and last residue. Each record gives: D gene, clone size, V gene, J gene, CDR3 protein, CDR3 DNA. D genes are given only for firm matches. Clone size is stated in some rows and not others, as once, few, many or a class when expanded.

D gene: TRBD1; clone size: .; V gene: TRBV4-1; J gene: TRBJ2-3; CDR3 protein: CASSQGGTGEPWNTDTQYF; CDR3 DNA: TGCGCCAGCAGCCAAGGAGGGACAGGCGAGCCTTGGAACACAGATACGCAGTATTTT
D gene: TRBD1; clone size: .; V gene: TRBV27; J gene: TRBJ2-1; CDR3 protein: CASRRDRVSNEQFF; CDR3 DNA: TGTGCCAGCAGAAGGGACAGGGTGAGCAATGAGCAGTTCTTC
D gene: .; clone size: .; V gene: TRBV12-1; J gene: TRBJ1-5; CDR3 protein: CASSPGRGSNQPQHF; CDR3 DNA: TGTGCCAGCAGCCCGGGGAGGGGTTCCAATCAGCCCCAGCATTTT
D gene: .; clone size: .; V gene: TRBV18; J gene: TRBJ1-2; CDR3 protein: CASSAPGATQNYGYTF; CDR3 DNA: TGTGCCAGCTCGGCGCCAGGGGCGACACAGAACTATGGCTACACCTTC
D gene: TRBD2; clone size: .; V gene: TRBV2; J gene: TRBJ2-5; CDR3 protein: CASSDGLAGETQYF; CDR3 DNA: TGTGCCAGCAGTGATGGGCTAGCGGGAGAGACCCAGTACTTC
D gene: TRBD1; clone size: .; V gene: TRBV11-2; J gene: TRBJ2-6; CDR3 protein: CASSLGTGGAGANVLTF; CDR3 DNA: TGTGCCAGCAGCTTGGGAACAGGGGGCGCCGGGGCCAACGTCCTGACTTTC
D gene: TRBD1; clone size: few; V gene: TRBV19; J gene: TRBJ1-2; CDR3 protein: CASVRDSTNYGYTF; CDR3 DNA: TGTGCCAGTGTCCGGGACAGCACTAACTATGGCTACACCTTC
D gene: TRBD2; clone size: .; V gene: TRBV6-5; J gene: TRBJ2-3; CDR3 protein: CASMGEGVFTDTQYF; CDR3 DNA: TGTGCCAGTATGGGGGAGGGAGTATTCACAGATACGCAGTATTTT
D gene: TRBD2; clone size: .; V gene: TRBV3-1/TRBV3-2; J gene: TRBJ2-1; CDR3 protein: CASSQEVIAGSMSSYNEQFF; CDR3 DNA: TGTGCCAGCAGCCAAGAGGTGATAGCGGGGAGTATGAGCTCCTACAATGAGCAGTTCTTC
D gene: .; clone size: .; V gene: TRBV28; J gene: TRBJ1-3; CDR3 protein: CASRESTGRGNTIYF; CDR3 DNA: TGTGCCAGCAGGGAATCGACAGGCCGCGGAAACACCATATATTTT
D gene: .; clone size: .; V gene: TRBV29-1; J gene: TRBJ1-2; CDR3 protein: CSAGAHYGYTF; CDR3 DNA: TGCAGCGCCGGAGCTCATTATGGCTACACCTTC
D gene: .; clone size: .; V gene: TRBV24-1; J gene: TRBJ1-2; CDR3 protein: CATSDSGSYGYTF; CDR3 DNA: TGTGCCACCAGTGATTCGGGAAGCTATGGCTACACCTTC
D gene: .; clone size: few; V gene: TRBV6-1; J gene: TRBJ2-7; CDR3 protein: CASSELPVDSSEQYF; CDR3 DNA: TGTGCCAGCAGTGAGCTCCCCGTCGACAGCTCTGAGCAGTACTTC
D gene: .; clone size: .; V gene: TRBV6-5; J gene: TRBJ1-6; CDR3 protein: CASGEGFSPLHF; CDR3 DNA: TGTGCCAGCGGGGAGGGGTTTTCACCCCTCCACTTT
D gene: .; clone size: .; V gene: TRBV25-1; J gene: TRBJ1-1; CDR3 protein: CASSVTGSGAFF; CDR3 DNA: TGTGCCAGCAGTGTAACAGGGTCGGGAGCTTTCTTT
D gene: TRBD1; clone size: .; V gene: TRBV27; J gene: TRBJ1-2; CDR3 protein: CASGTGTHYGYTF; CDR3 DNA: TGTGCCAGCGGGACAGGAACCCACTATGGCTACACCTTC
D gene: TRBD1; clone size: .; V gene: TRBV4-1; J gene: TRBJ2-1; CDR3 protein: CASSPLQGSSYNEQFF; CDR3 DNA: TGCGCCAGCAGCCCGTTACAGGGGAGCTCCTACAATGAGCAGTTCTTC
D gene: .; clone size: few; V gene: TRBV6-5; J gene: TRBJ1-2; CDR3 protein: CASSYITGDGYTF; CDR3 DNA: TGTGCCAGCAGTTACATAACGGGGGATGGCTACACCTTC
D gene: TRBD1; clone size: .; V gene: TRBV6-4; J gene: TRBJ1-2; CDR3 protein: CASSQGANYGYTF; CDR3 DNA: TGTGCCAGCAGTCAGGGGGCGAACTATGGCTACACCTTC
D gene: .; clone size: once; V gene: TRBV12-5; J gene: TRBJ2-3; CDR3 protein: CASGLVRGTPTDTQYF; CDR3 DNA: TGTGCTAGTGGTTTGGTACGCGGGACTCCAACAGATACGCAGTATTTT
D gene: .; clone size: .; V gene: TRBV3-1/TRBV3-2; J gene: TRBJ1-5; CDR3 protein: CASSQGRNSNQPQHF; CDR3 DNA: TGTGCCAGCAGCCAGGGGAGAAATAGCAATCAGCCCCAGCATTTT
D gene: TRBD2; clone size: .; V gene: TRBV9; J gene: TRBJ2-1; CDR3 protein: CASSALAGGNNEQFF; CDR3 DNA: TGTGCCAGCAGCGCGCTAGCGGGGGGTAATAATGAGCAGTTCTTC
D gene: .; clone size: few; V gene: TRBV7-9; J gene: TRBJ1-1; CDR3 protein: CASSLRQSILTYTEAFF; CDR3 DNA: TGTGCCAGCAGCTTGAGACAGAGTATTCTTACATATACTGAAGCTTTCTTT
D gene: .; clone size: .; V gene: TRBV18; J gene: TRBJ2-5; CDR3 protein: CASSGQSGETQYF; CDR3 DNA: TGTGCCAGCTCGGGGCAGAGTGGAGAGACCCAGTACTTC
D gene: .; clone size: .; V gene: TRBV28; J gene: TRBJ2-2; CDR3 protein: CASREAEGTGELFF; CDR3 DNA: TGTGCCAGCAGGGAAGCAGAGGGCACCGGGGAGCTGTTTTTT
D gene: .; clone size: .; V gene: TRBV10-3; J gene: TRBJ1-6; CDR3 protein: CAISEKSSYNSPLHF; CDR3 DNA: TGTGCCATCAGCGAAAAGAGCTCCTATAATTCACCCCTCCACTTT
D gene: .; clone size: .; V gene: TRBV5-4; J gene: TRBJ2-6; CDR3 protein: CASSLDRVGGANVLTF; CDR3 DNA: TGTGCCAGCAGCTTGGACAGGGTAGGTGGGGCCAACGTCCTGACTTTC
D gene: .; clone size: .; V gene: TRBV10-1; J gene: TRBJ2-1; CDR3 protein: CASSDSSTGSYNEQFF; CDR3 DNA: TGCGCCAGCAGTGACTCTTCGACAGGCTCCTACAATGAGCAGTTCTTC
D gene: TRBD1; clone size: .; V gene: TRBV7-3; J gene: TRBJ2-7; CDR3 protein: CASSEGQMYEQYF; CDR3 DNA: TGTGCCAGCAGCGAGGGACAGATGTACGAGCAGTACTTC
D gene: .; clone size: .; V gene: TRBV11-2; J gene: TRBJ1-2; CDR3 protein: CASSPTGFYGYTF; CDR3 DNA: TGTGCCAGCAGCCCCACAGGGTTTTATGGCTACACCTTC
D gene: .; clone size: once; V gene: TRBV28; J gene: TRBJ1-4; CDR3 protein: CASSYRESGEKLFF; CDR3 DNA: TGTGCCAGCAGTTACAGGGAATCGGGTGAAAAACTGTTTTTT
D gene: .; clone size: .; V gene: TRBV27; J gene: TRBJ2-1; CDR3 protein: CASSLFAGSNEQFF; CDR3 DNA: TGTGCCAGCAGTTTATTCGCGGGATCGAATGAGCAGTTCTTC
D gene: TRBD2; clone size: .; V gene: TRBV3-1/TRBV3-2; J gene: TRBJ2-5; CDR3 protein: CASSQASLAGEQETQYF; CDR3 DNA: TGTGCCAGCAGCCAAGCTTCCTTAGCGGGGGAGCAAGAGACCCAGTACTTC
D gene: .; clone size: .; V gene: TRBV6-5; J gene: TRBJ2-2; CDR3 protein: CASSPDRLGSGELFF; CDR3 DNA: TGTGCCAGCAGCCCCGACAGGTTGGGCAGCGGGGAGCTGTTTTTT
D gene: .; clone size: .; V gene: TRBV29-1; J gene: TRBJ2-3; CDR3 protein: CSVFLRDTQGDTQYF; CDR3 DNA: TGCAGCGTTTTTCTCCGGGACACGCAAGGGGATACGCAGTATTTT
D gene: TRBD1; clone size: .; V gene: TRBV28; J gene: TRBJ1-1; CDR3 protein: CASSSRDRMNTEAFF; CDR3 DNA: TGTGCCAGCAGTTCAAGGGACAGAATGAACACTGAAGCTTTCTTT
D gene: .; clone size: once; V gene: TRBV7-2; J gene: TRBJ1-2; CDR3 protein: CASSLDRALAGGYTF; CDR3 DNA: TGTGCCAGCAGCCTCGACAGAGCCTTAGCGGGGGGCTACACCTTC
D gene: TRBD2; clone size: .; V gene: TRBV5-1; J gene: TRBJ2-1; CDR3 protein: CASSQTGLAGGSYSNEQFF; CDR3 DNA: TGCGCCAGCAGCCAAACCGGACTAGCGGGGGGATCATATTCAAATGAGCAGTTCTTC
D gene: .; clone size: .; V gene: TRBV4-1; J gene: TRBJ2-4; CDR3 protein: CASSQDRSLAKNIQYF; CDR3 DNA: TGCGCCAGCAGCCAAGATCGGAGTTTAGCCAAAAACATTCAGTACTTC
D gene: .; clone size: .; V gene: TRBV12-3/TRBV12-4; J gene: TRBJ2-1; CDR3 protein: CASSLQGNEQFF; CDR3 DNA: TGTGCCAGCAGCCTACAGGGCAATGAGCAGTTCTTC
D gene: TRBD1; clone size: .; V gene: TRBV28; J gene: TRBJ1-6; CDR3 protein: CASSSWTGGDSPLHF; CDR3 DNA: TGTGCCAGCAGTTCCTGGACAGGGGGCGATTCACCCCTCCACTTT
D gene: TRBD1; clone size: .; V gene: TRBV30; J gene: TRBJ1-2; CDR3 protein: CAWSEGRGMSGYTF; CDR3 DNA: TGTGCCTGGAGCGAAGGCAGGGGGATGTCTGGCTACACCTTC
D gene: TRBD2; clone size: .; V gene: TRBV5-1; J gene: TRBJ2-1; CDR3 protein: CASRGLAANEQFF; CDR3 DNA: TGCGCCAGCAGGGGACTAGCGGCCAATGAGCAGTTCTTC
D gene: .; clone size: .; V gene: TRBV9; J gene: TRBJ1-3; CDR3 protein: CASSVASNSGNTIYF; CDR3 DNA: TGTGCCAGCAGCGTAGCATCAAACTCTGGAAACACCATATATTTT
D gene: .; clone size: .; V gene: TRBV29-1; J gene: TRBJ1-2; CDR3 protein: CSVREGGYTF; CDR3 DNA: TGCAGCGTCAGGGAGGGTGGCTACACCTTC
D gene: .; clone size: .; V gene: TRBV6-4; J gene: TRBJ2-1; CDR3 protein: CASSDSVASGDQQFF; CDR3 DNA: TGTGCCAGCAGTGACTCGGTCGCGTCGGGGGATCAGCAGTTCTTC